This T cell receptor (beta chain) was documented in a study of regulatory T cells in long-lasting Graves disease. Overall study findings and caveats: Peripheral blood was the sole material, not thyroid tissue.

Trimming cost V 3 bases and J 5 bases, with 11 bases left between them. Germline V CDR1 and CDR2: MNHGY, SVAAGI. CDR3 length equals 14 residues. Arm-PCR of CDR3 regions and iRepertoire HTBI primers were used to build TCR beta libraries. TCRdb independently ran MiXCR on the multiplex PCR reads; one entry per CDR3 protein. Here the sample spans just over 600,000 distinct CDR3 sequences, roughly 15% being singletons. This clonotype occurred many times. The target antigen is unknown. Time point in this sample: newly diagnosed GD, antithyroid drugs for less than 3 months. Generation of the TCR library employed RNA extracted from PBMCs. The data were also submitted as part of a second study, on T cells in Graves' hyperthyroidism and ophthalmopathy. As that report states: No progression to ophthalmopathy during 18 months of follow-up defined stable disease. Initially, a first-round RT-PCR of the TCR CDR3 employed the HTBI primer set.

This clonotype was obtained from a woman in her 30s with Graves disease. The specimen was peripheral blood mononuclear cells (PBMCs), collected at new diagnosis, from a patient treated with antithyroid drugs. The J gene is TRBJ2-1, the V gene TRBV6-9, with D hard to call. Here the CDR3 reads CASSYSGYNNEQFF. The CDR3, as DNA: TGTGCCAGCAGTTACTCAGGCTACAACAATGAGCAGTTCTTC.